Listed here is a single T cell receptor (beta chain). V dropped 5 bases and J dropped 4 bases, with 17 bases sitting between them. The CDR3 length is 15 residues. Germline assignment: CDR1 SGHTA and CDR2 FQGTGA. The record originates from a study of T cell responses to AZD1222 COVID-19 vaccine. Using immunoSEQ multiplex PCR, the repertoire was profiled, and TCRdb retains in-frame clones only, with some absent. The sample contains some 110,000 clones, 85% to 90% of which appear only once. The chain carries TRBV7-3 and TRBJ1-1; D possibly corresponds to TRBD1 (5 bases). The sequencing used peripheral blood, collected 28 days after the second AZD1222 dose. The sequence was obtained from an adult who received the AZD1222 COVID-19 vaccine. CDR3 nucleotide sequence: TGTGCCAGCAGCGCCTACGGGGGTGGGGGCACTGAAGCTTTCTTT. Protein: CASSAYGGGGTEAFF.